This is a list of T cell receptor beta chains from one sample in a study of blood T cell repertoires in COVID-19. TCRdb keeps only in-frame clones here, not all; method: immunoSEQ multiplex PCR. Of under 500,000 clones listed, roughly 90% are singletons. Input material: peripheral blood. Every receptor here comes from a woman aged 25-40 years with acute or convalescent COVID-19. The CDR3 runs from the conserved cysteine through the conserved F or W. Each record gives: clone size, V gene, CDR3 protein. Not all rows give a size; the values are once, few, many and, for expanded clones, a class.

size: NA
V: TRBV29-1
CDR3: CSSWTASGYTF

size: NA
V: TRBV2
CDR3: CASSDVQGAVGELFF

size: once
V: TRBV5-1
CDR3: CASSLGTTTNEKLFF

size: NA
V: TRBV6-5
CDR3: CASSSGQGYEQYF

size: NA
V: TRBV12-5
CDR3: CASAGNAGAEAFF

size: NA
V: TRBV28
CDR3: CASSSPHTDNYGYTF

size: NA
V: TRBV5-4
CDR3: CASSPDRDSRYNSPLHF

size: NA
V: TRBV5-1
CDR3: CASSRQNNEQFF

size: NA
V: TRBV4-2
CDR3: CASSHSQGASFGTDTQYF

size: NA
V: TRBV24-1
CDR3: CATSDRGAGVYEQYF

size: NA
V: TRBV7-8
CDR3: CASSSGQSKYSNQPQHF

size: few
V: TRBV24-1
CDR3: CATSAGSFSTDTQYF

size: NA
V: TRBV18
CDR3: CASSPSRGPIYGYTF

size: NA
V: TRBV19
CDR3: CASSAYQETQYF

size: NA
V: TRBV5-6
CDR3: CASSVDREDYGYTF

size: NA
V: TRBV5-1
CDR3: CASSLVGGQGWVETQYF

size: NA
V: TRBV28
CDR3: CASSKTGGPGNTIYF

size: few
V: TRBV5-1
CDR3: CASSFGSRKGDEQFF

size: NA
V: TRBV6-1
CDR3: CASSVDRAGSGNTIYF

size: few
V: TRBV7-7
CDR3: CASSSQTGQGMTYVDEQYF

size: few
V: TRBV7-2
CDR3: CASSSRYRGNEQFF

size: NA
V: TRBV5-5
CDR3: CASSSDRQETQYF

size: NA
V: TRBV6-5
CDR3: CASSFGTERETQYF

size: NA
V: TRBV24-1
CDR3: CATSGHRGQTYEQYF

size: NA
V: TRBV10-3
CDR3: CAISDPGTIGGSSNTDTQYF

size: once
V: TRBV7-2
CDR3: CASSLRVDFYGYTF

size: NA
V: TRBV5-6
CDR3: CASSYGTGVAFF

size: NA
V: TRBV29-1
CDR3: CSVVGGGPYGYTF

size: NA
V: TRBV9
CDR3: CASSVGTGLGEKLFF

size: NA
V: TRBV11-2
CDR3: CASSLLAVSGANVLTF

size: NA
V: TRBV29-1
CDR3: CSVPVGGLATTDTQYF

size: few
V: TRBV7-6
CDR3: CASSLFPNTGELFF

size: NA
V: TRBV6-1
CDR3: CASSGPRVAGGRPKRETQYF